Each of the 12 T cell receptor beta chains below was sequenced from the same sample in a study of glioma-infiltrating T cells. Using RNA template, CDR3s of TCR alpha and beta were amplified with iRepertoire arm-PCR. TCRdb reanalysed the multiplex PCR reads using MiXCR and keeps one entry per CDR3 protein. The top ten clones hold under 35% of a sample with some 130,000 distinct CDR3 sequences, about 25% of them seen once. Sequenced sample: glioma tissue, nonneoplastic brain tissue, or PBMCs (not recorded which). These receptor sequences come from a human donor with low-grade glioma or glioblastoma, undergoing nonglioma brain surgery, or in good health (not recorded which).

Remarks on this clonotype: This may arise from a read error, as a much more abundant clone is one base away. The chain has TRBV11-2 and TRBJ1-1; no definite D call. Germline values: CDR1 SGHAT, CDR2 FQNNGV. The CDR3 sequence is 11 residues long. Trimming took 7 bases from V and 4 from J, leaving 7 bases between them. The CDR3 reads CASNFGTEAFF. The CDR3 DNA reads TGTGCCAGCAACTTTGGCACTGAAGCTTTCTTT.

Concerning this clonotype itself: The conserved final phenylalanine or tryptophan is absent from the CDR3, which likely points to a read error. The rearrangement joins TRBV11-2 to TRBJ2-3; D is perhaps TRBD2 (6 bases). Germline loops: CDR1 SGHAT, CDR2 FQNNGV. CDR3 length: 16 amino acids. V was pared by 2 bases and J by 5 bases, with 17 bases between. CDR3 sequence (DNA): TGTGCCAGCAGCTTATTAGGGGTCTCGGAGGGAGATACGCAGTATTCT. As protein: CASSLLGVSEGDTQYS.

The table lists this clonotype with a count of one. At one end, the junction sequence differs from germline, possibly due to a read error. The J gene is TRBJ2-3, the V gene TRBV20-1; D gene uncertain. Germline lookup yields CDR1 DFQATT and CDR2 SNEGSKA (reference sequence). The CDR3 runs to 13 residues. CDR3: CIAPERKTSAQYF. The CDR3 DNA sequence: TGCATTGCTCCCGAGCGTAAAACCAGTGCGCAGTATTTT.

This clonotype was picked up a small number of times. A single base separates this from a much larger clone, so it may be a read error. V and J are TRBV27 and TRBJ2-3, with D maybe TRBD2 (5 bases). Germline V gene data show CDR1 as MNHEY and CDR2 as SMNVEV (reference sequence). There are 16 residues in the CDR3. The ends were cut back, 4 bases at V and 2 bases at J, with 16 bases in the middle. CDR3 amino acids: CASSWAGRGYTDTQYF. CDR3 bases: TGTGCCAGCAGTTGGGCCGGACGGGGTTACACAGATACGCAGTATTTT.

At least ten counts were recorded for this clonotype. V and J are TRBV27 and TRBJ1-5, with D maybe TRBD1 (6 bases). Germline V gives CDR1 MNHEY, CDR2 SMNVEV (reference sequence). The V end lost 3 bases, the J end lost 7 bases, and 13 bases lay between the germline ends. The CDR3 has 14 amino acids. This CDR3 reads CASSFREGGQPQHF. The DNA of the CDR3 is TGTGCCAGCAGTTTCCGTGAGGGGGGACAGCCCCAGCATTTT.

The chain joins TRBV28 to TRBJ2-1; D assignment may be TRBD1 or TRBD2 (5 bases each). Germline V gives CDR1 MDHEN, CDR2 SYDVKM. V was trimmed by 7 bases and J by 10 bases, leaving 17 bases between them. The CDR3 is made up of 13 amino acids. In nucleotides, the CDR3 is TGTGCCAGCATCTTCCGAGGGGTCGGGGAGCAGTTCTTC. This gives the protein CASIFRGVGEQFF.

The chain is built from TRBV7-2 and TRBJ2-1; tentatively, D is TRBD1 (7 bases). CDR3 length equals 15 residues. The V end was cut by 2 bases, the J end by 7 bases, with 15 bases between. Per the germline V gene, CDR1 is SGHTA and CDR2 is FQGNSA. The CDR3 DNA reads as TGTGCCAGCAGCTTACAGGGGGTTGCGGGAAATGAGCAGTTCTTC. It yields the protein CASSLQGVAGNEQFF.

The V and J genes are TRBV7-6 and TRBJ1-2; the D is unclear. In germline, CDR1 is SGHVS, CDR2 FNYEAQ. The V end lost 5 bases, the J end lost 8 bases, and 9 bases lay between the germline ends. The CDR3 consists of 11 residues. CDR3 in amino acids: CASSPGRGYTF. The CDR3 DNA follows: TGTGCCAGCAGCCCCGGAAGGGGCTACACCTTC.

J is TRBJ2-3 and V is TRBV9; D not certain. Germline CDR1 and CDR2: SGDLS and YYNGEE. This CDR3 region has 16 residues. V was clipped by 0 bases and J by 1 base, with 12 bases between them. CDR3 in DNA: TGTGCCAGCAGCGTAGGGAGTAGCTTGGGCACAGATACGCAGTATTTT. It is translated as CASSVGSSLGTDTQYF.

This sequence joins TRBV29-1 and TRBJ1-5, with no clear D. V was trimmed by 4 bases and J by 6 bases, leaving 10 bases between them. Per germline, CDR1 SQVTM and CDR2 ANQGSEA. This CDR3 spans 12 amino acids. Here the CDR3 reads CSVGNQFQPQHF. CDR3 bases: TGCAGCGTTGGAAATCAGTTTCAGCCCCAGCATTTT.

This clonotype was seen many times. This chain uses TRBV20-1 with TRBJ1-1, with D possibly being TRBD1 (5 bases). Germline assignment: CDR1 DFQATT and CDR2 SNEGSKA (reference sequence). CDR3 length: 12 residues. The CDR3 reads CREVQGNTEAFF. CDR3 DNA sequence: TGCAGGGAAGTGCAGGGGAACACTGAAGCTTTCTTT.

The genes are TRBV24-1 and TRBJ2-1; possible D gene TRBD1, 5 bases. This CDR3 contains 14 residues. V was cut by 3 bases and J by 7 bases, with 12 bases left in between. Germline loops: CDR1 KGHDR, CDR2 SFDVKD. The DNA of the CDR3 is TGTGCCACCAGTGATCAAGTCGACAGTAATGAGCAGTTCTTC. Protein sequence: CATSDQVDSNEQFF.